The 27 T cell receptor beta chains presented below share a single source sample, sequenced in a study of blood T cells in healthy people across ages. The second PCR ran about 6 to 12 cycles with a sample-barcoded 5' primer and J-beta primers. Each CDR3 protein gets one entry after TCRdb re-called the 5' RACE reads with MiXCR. The data hold roughly 1,000,000 distinct CDR3 sequences, with roughly a quarter observed a single time. These data were likewise used in another study, on T cells of mothers and their children.

The sequencing input was blood. These receptors originate from a girl aged 2 to 9 in good health.

As to this clonotype: The junction departs from germline at one end; a sequencing error may be responsible. CDR3 in DNA: TGTGCCAGCAGCCCCTATTCGAGCAGGGCGGGGCCTGTAGATACGCAGTACTTT. Translating it yields CASSPYSSRAGPVDTQYF. This sequence joins TRBV3-1 and TRBJ2-3, with D perhaps TRBD2 (6 bases). Germline V gene data show CDR1 as LGHDT and CDR2 as YNNKEL (reference sequence). This CDR3 spans 18 amino acids.

This chain uses TRBV4-3 with TRBJ2-1, with D unresolved. Trimming removed 0 bases from V and 0 bases from J, with 6 bases in between. Germline V CDR1 and CDR2: LGHNA, YSLEER. The CDR3 is 15 amino acids. DNA of the CDR3: TGCGCCAGCAGCCAAGATTTGGGCTCCTACAATGAGCAGTTCTTC. Protein product: CASSQDLGSYNEQFF.

CDR3 loop: CASSQDLGTSGVYNEQFF. The DNA for the CDR3 is TGCGCCAGCAGCCAAGATCTTGGAACTAGCGGCGTCTACAATGAGCAGTTCTTC. The rearrangement links TRBV4-1 to TRBJ2-1; 8 nucleotides agree with TRBD2. This CDR3 is 18 amino acids long. Germline V gene data show CDR1 as MGHRA and CDR2 as YSYEKL. Trimming took 0 bases from V and 3 from J; bases not matched to a gene: 10.

This clonotype turned up a few times. V usage is TRBV7-9 and J usage is TRBJ2-5; 9 nucleotides agree with TRBD1. Germline V lookup: CDR1 SEHNR, CDR2 FQNEAQ (reference sequence). The CDR3 contains 16 residues. J lost 5 bases, V lost 4 bases, and 11 bases had no gene match. The CDR3 here is CASSYRQGGPGETQYF. CDR3 nucleotides: TGTGCCAGCAGCTACCGACAGGGGGGGCCGGGTGAGACCCAGTACTTC. The complete variable domain, with remaining parts taken from reference TRBV7-9 and TRBJ2-5, reads DTGVSQNPRHKITKRGQNVTFRCDPISEHNRLYWYRQTLGQGPEFLTYFQNEAQLEKSRLLSDRFSAERPKGSFSTLEIQRTEQGDSAMYLCASSYRQGGPGETQYFGPGTRLLVL.

The sample holds a few counts of this clonotype. This chain joins TRBV9 and TRBJ2-1; D is perhaps TRBD2 (6 bases). Germline CDR1 SGDLS, CDR2 YYNGEE. V lost 0 bases and J 0 bases, leaving 10 bases between the germline ends. The CDR3 length is 16 residues. CDR3 nucleotide sequence: TGTGCCAGCAGCGTAGCAGTGGGGGGCTCCTACAATGAGCAGTTCTTC. This translates into CASSVAVGGSYNEQFF.

The chain couples TRBV3-1 to TRBJ1-4, with D hard to call. Per the germline V gene, CDR1 is LGHDT and CDR2 is YNNKEL (reference sequence). The CDR3 extends over 14 amino acids. Trimming cost V 3 bases and J 7 bases, with 12 bases left between them. This chain's CDR3 is CASSQPSLGEKLFF. The DNA of the CDR3 is TGTGCCAGCAGCCAGCCGTCCCTCGGTGAAAAACTGTTTTTT.

In this sample, this clonotype turned up a few times. V usage is TRBV11-2 and J usage is TRBJ2-2; 7 bases match TRBD2. V gave up 1 base and J gave up 5 bases; unmatched junction bases: 7. Germline V CDR1 and CDR2: SGHAT, FQNNGV. There are 16 residues in the CDR3. For the CDR3, the DNA is TGTGCCAGCAGCTTAGGCTGGGACTATGGGACCGGGGAGCTGTTTTTT. This translates into CASSLGWDYGTGELFF. Filled out from reference TRBV11-2 and TRBJ2-2, the complete variable domain reads EAGVAQSPRYKIIEKRQSVAFWCNPISGHATLYWYQQILGQGPKLLIQFQNNGVVDDSQLPKDRFSAERLKGVDSTLKIQPAKLEDSAVYLCASSLGWDYGTGELFFGEGSRLTVL.

The V and J genes are TRBV6-5 and TRBJ2-1; 7 bases fit TRBD1. This CDR3 region has 13 residues. Germline loops: CDR1 MNHEY, CDR2 SVGAGI. V lost 6 bases to trimming and J lost 8 bases; unmatched junction nucleotides: 7. CDR3 in amino acids: CASSTGTVDEQFF. DNA for the CDR3: TGTGCCAGCAGCACCGGGACAGTCGATGAGCAGTTCTTC.

V usage is TRBV4-1 and J usage is TRBJ1-1; 7 bases are a match to TRBD1. V was clipped by 2 bases and J by 2 bases; unmatched bases: 5. In germline, CDR1 is MGHRA, CDR2 YSYEKL. This CDR3 spans 15 amino acids. CDR3 sequence: CASSQTQGVNTEAFF. The CDR3 DNA is TGCGCCAGCAGCCAAACTCAGGGGGTAAACACTGAAGCTTTCTTT.

This chain uses TRBV20-1 with TRBJ1-1; TRBD1 agrees at 8 bases. The V gene's germline CDR1 is DFQATT and CDR2 SNEGSKA (reference sequence). The J segment lost 1 base and the V segment lost 4 bases, leaving 11 bases of the junction unmatched. CDR3 length equals 16 residues. The CDR3 sequence: CSATRTGPTPNTEAFF. Written as DNA, the CDR3 is TGCAGTGCTACCAGGACAGGGCCAACCCCGAACACTGAAGCTTTCTTT.

Comment on this clonotype: At one boundary the junction diverges from the germline segment, which might be a read error. J is TRBJ1-4 and V is TRBV7-9; D ambiguous. The length of the CDR3 is 12 residues. Germline CDR1 SEHNR, CDR2 FQNEAQ (reference sequence). The CDR3 nucleotides read TGTGCCAGCAGCTTTTCGATGGAAAGACTGTTTTTT. Protein: CASSFSMERLFF. The entire variable domain, with the rest obtained from reference TRBV7-9 and TRBJ1-4, is as follows: DTGVSQNPRHKITKRGQNVTFRCDPISEHNRLYWYRQTLGQGPEFLTYFQNEAQLEKSRLLSDRFSAERPKGSFSTLEIQRTEQGDSAMYLCASSFSMERLFFGSGTQLSVL.

This sequence joins TRBV29-1 and TRBJ2-5, with D possibly matching TRBD1 (6 bases). The J call may be incorrect, as the DNA end agrees better with TRBJ2-7. The length of the CDR3 is 15 residues. Germline assignment: CDR1 SQVTM and CDR2 ANQGSEA. The CDR3, as DNA: TGCAGCGTTGTCATGGCAGGGGTTGAGACCTACGAGCAGTACTTC. It encodes CSVVMAGVETYEQYF.

This clonotype was detected ten times or more. The J gene is TRBJ2-5, the V gene TRBV5-6; TRBD1 matches at 7 bases. The J call may be faulty, since TRBJ2-1 better matches the DNA end. The CDR3 is 15 amino acids. The germline CDR1 and CDR2 sequences are SGHDT and YYEEEE. CDR3 sequence: CASSLGGGIYNEQFF. As DNA, the CDR3 is TGTGCCAGCAGCTTGGGAGGGGGCATATACAATGAGCAGTTCTTC.

The rearrangement uses TRBV12-3 or TRBV12-4 and TRBJ2-7, with unresolved D. V lost 4 bases to trimming and J lost 3 bases, with 10 bases between them. CDR3 length equals 13 residues. CDR3 nucleotide sequence: TGTGCCAGCAGTTCAGGCAGAATCTACGAGCAGTACTTC. Protein product: CASSSGRIYEQYF.

This clonotype was recorded many times. This rearrangement joins TRBV27 to TRBJ2-7; no firm D call. The CDR3 totals 12 residues. V lost 8 bases and J 5 bases, leaving 13 bases between the germline ends. The germline V gene encodes CDR1 MNHEY and CDR2 SMNVEV (reference sequence). This CDR3 reads CASHKEPHEQYF. In nucleotides, the CDR3 is TGTGCCAGCCACAAGGAGCCCCACGAGCAGTACTTC.

On this clonotype: At one of its ends the junction is not consistent with the germline gene, which may arise from a read error. The rearrangement joins TRBV7-9 to TRBJ1-2; unclear D gene. Germline values: CDR1 SEHNR, CDR2 FQNEAQ (reference sequence). This CDR3 is 14 amino acids long. As DNA, the CDR3 is TGCGCCAGCAGCTTGGCCGGGCAGGACTATGGCTACACCTTC. The encoded protein is CASSLAGQDYGYTF.

This sequence joins TRBV6-1 and TRBJ2-7, with 9 bases matching TRBD1. Germline V gives CDR1 MNHNS, CDR2 SASEGT. The CDR3 has 12 amino acids. The V segment lost 11 bases and the J segment 4 bases; nucleotides outside the gene matches: 6. DNA of the CDR3: TGTGCCGGCGGACAGGGGCTGTACGAGCAGTACTTC. As protein: CAGGQGLYEQYF.

The chain joins TRBV4-1 to TRBJ2-7; D is ambiguous. The V and J ends lost 0 bases and 3 bases respectively, with 12 bases between them. The CDR3 is made up of 15 amino acids. Germline CDR1 is MGHRA and CDR2 is YSYEKL. CDR3 protein: CASSQDSASVYEQYF. The CDR3 DNA is TGCGCCAGCAGCCAAGATTCCGCTAGTGTCTACGAGCAGTACTTC.

This clonotype was observed a few times. The V call is TRBV21-1, the J call TRBJ1-1; TRBD1 is the table's D call, not checked against the DNA. TRBV21-1 is noted as a pseudogene. This CDR3 is built from 12 residues. CDR3 protein: CASTPTVSEAFF. The CDR3, as DNA: TGTGCCAGCACCCCCACGGTGTCTGAAGCTTTCTTT.

The V gene is TRBV7-2, the J gene TRBJ2-5, with D perhaps TRBD2 (6 bases). CDR1 SGHTA and CDR2 FQGNSA come from the germline V gene. The CDR3 is 15 residues long. V lost 4 bases to trimming and J lost 4 bases, with 16 bases between them. The CDR3 protein is CASSSNPLGGETQYF. In nucleotides, the CDR3 is TGTGCCAGCAGCTCAAATCCCCTGGGGGGAGAGACCCAGTACTTC.

This clonotype was found a few times. The gene calls are TRBV3-1 and TRBJ2-7, with 8 bases fitting TRBD1. The J call is uncertain, as TRBJ2-1 better fits the DNA end. Germline loops: CDR1 LGHDT, CDR2 YNNKEL (reference sequence). The CDR3 spans 16 residues. The CDR3 bases are TGTGCCAGCAGCCAAGCCGGGACAGGATCGTACAATGAGCAGTTCTTC. Amino acid sequence: CASSQAGTGSYNEQFF.

The chain links TRBV10-3 to TRBJ2-1, with D possibly being TRBD2 (5 bases). CDR1 and CDR2 from the germline V gene are ENHRY and SYGVKD. The CDR3 runs to 13 residues. Trimming took 0 bases from V and 6 from J, leaving 6 bases between them. The CDR3 region has the DNA TGTGCCATCAGTGAGTCAGGAGGCAATGAGCAGTTCTTC. The encoded protein is CAISESGGNEQFF.

This clonotype came up a few times. The chain carries TRBV7-9 and TRBJ2-7; possibly TRBD2 for D (5 bases). The closer fit of TRBJ2-1 to the DNA end suggests the J call may be wrong. This CDR3 comprises 14 residues. CDR1 SEHNR and CDR2 FQNEAQ come from the germline V gene (reference sequence). The CDR3 coding sequence is TGTGCCAGCAGCTTACTACGAGGGAGTAATGAGCAGTTCTTC. Translation gives CASSLLRGSNEQFF.

This clonotype came up once. The rearrangement joins TRBV27 to TRBJ1-1; D gene unclear. CDR1 MNHEY and CDR2 SMNVEV come from the germline V gene (reference sequence). This CDR3 region has 13 residues. The V gene lost 4 bases and the J gene lost 9 bases, with 15 bases spanning the gap. This CDR3 is CASSSDLQNKAFF. In nucleotides, the CDR3 is TGTGCCAGCAGTTCCGACCTACAGAATAAAGCTTTCTTT.

The table lists this clonotype with a few counts. The chain uses TRBV7-2 and TRBJ2-7; D might be TRBD1 (6 bases). V lost 2 bases, J lost 2 bases, and 10 bases lay in between. CDR3 length: 14 residues. CDR1 and CDR2 (germline): SGHTA, FQGNSA. CDR3: CASSLTGTTYEQYF. DNA for the CDR3: TGTGCCAGCAGCTTAACAGGGACCACCTACGAGCAGTACTTC.

The J gene is TRBJ2-7, the V gene TRBV29-1, with D perhaps given as TRBD1 or TRBD2 (5 bases each). Germline CDR1 and CDR2: SQVTM and ANQGSEA. Trimming removed 4 bases at V and 6 bases at J, with 16 bases between. The CDR3 runs to 13 residues. The CDR3 spells CSVGSTGAGEQYF. The CDR3 DNA sequence: TGCAGCGTTGGATCTACCGGGGCCGGCGAGCAGTACTTC.

The CDR3 coding sequence is TGTGCCAGCAGCCGGGGGCAGGGCCTTGAAAAACTGTTTTTT. Translated, it gives CASSRGQGLEKLFF. The chain has TRBV7-9 and TRBJ1-4; D is perhaps TRBD1 (6 bases). The ends were cut back, 5 bases at V and 7 bases at J, with 14 bases in the middle. This CDR3 comprises 14 residues. Germline V gene sequence: CDR1 SEHNR, CDR2 FQNEAQ (reference sequence).